The present T cell receptor beta chain was sequenced within a study of cytomegalovirus exposure and HLA in healthy donors. A note on this clone: Antigen specificity is unknown.

A multiplex PCR was run with 60 Vbeta primers and 13 Jbeta primers. Profiling relied on immunoSEQ multiplex PCR, and the TCRdb table lists in-frame clones only, not all of them. Of about 200,000 clones in the sample, less than 85% were seen once. Germline V gene lookup returns CDR1 SGHVS and CDR2 FQNEAQ. This CDR3 has 14 residues. V was pared by 1 base and J by 5 bases, with 3 bases of the junction left unmatched. Findings and caveats of the study: Several top significant clusters appeared, in a later analysis, to be linked to common viral pathogens. Reported results showed that the classifier diagnosed cytomegalovirus status with high specificity and sensitivity. CMV serostatus was the sole immune exposure information available.

The sequenced material came from PBMCs. V and J are TRBV7-8 and TRBJ2-3; TRBD2 aligns across 7 bases. The receptor's source is a girl aged 10-17 years in good health and CMV-seropositive. The CDR3 coding sequence is TGTGCCAGCAGCTTAGGGGGGGGAAAAGATACGCAGTATTTT. Its protein product is CASSLGGGKDTQYF.